Listed below are T cell receptor beta chains from one sample, sequenced in a study of T cell responses to AZD1222 COVID-19 vaccine. The protocol was immunoSEQ multiplex PCR, while the TCRdb copy is restricted to in-frame clones and leaves out a portion. The data show some 150,000 clones, over 80% seen once. This specimen was peripheral blood, taken 28 days after the second AZD1222 dose. The receptors stem from an adult who received the AZD1222 COVID-19 vaccine. Each CDR3 is given with its conserved first and last residue. Fields, in order: V gene, CDR3 protein.

V: TRBV7-3; CDR3: CASSSSGQGAPYNEQFF
V: TRBV7-8; CDR3: CASSNSRDNQPQHF
V: TRBV7-3; CDR3: CASSLVAVHPRGPYEQYF
V: TRBV9; CDR3: CASSVAGSGETQYF
V: TRBV19; CDR3: CASSITSGEQFF
V: TRBV7-2; CDR3: CASSLALGLAGGPNEQFF
V: TRBV19; CDR3: CASSIALGGSQETQYF
V: TRBV3-1/TRBV3-2; CDR3: CASSRGTASPAQHF
V: TRBV7-3; CDR3: CASSTSSGRAPGELFF
V: TRBV11-1; CDR3: CASSPEPQTYEQYF
V: TRBV20-1; CDR3: CSAPGGYTF
V: TRBV5-1; CDR3: CASSTGQGAGAFF
V: TRBV9; CDR3: CASSVAGGNGGYTF
V: TRBV2; CDR3: CASSENSGGNQPQHF
V: TRBV7-9; CDR3: CASSSTRSLGIRTSPLHF
V: TRBV28; CDR3: CASLYSMTGRYEQYF
V: TRBV19; CDR3: CASRSTGDLYGYTF
V: TRBV12-5; CDR3: CASGLGPDRAEAFF
V: TRBV5-4; CDR3: CASSGPGLAGGRYNEQFF
V: TRBV7-2; CDR3: CASSPWGNTEAFF
V: TRBV28; CDR3: CASSYGQPLEGELFF
V: TRBV20-1; CDR3: CSASRGQGNYGYTF
V: TRBV3-1/TRBV3-2; CDR3: CASSQVGSTYEQYF
V: TRBV28; CDR3: CASGPASDRRAFF
V: TRBV5-4; CDR3: CASSRLGLAGVRYEQYF
V: TRBV19; CDR3: CASIAASGANVLTF
V: TRBV11-2; CDR3: CASSGRDRGYGGEQYF
V: TRBV5-4; CDR3: CASSLEGRTNTGELFF
V: TRBV7-9; CDR3: CASSLGQDFHYGYTF
V: TRBV4-3; CDR3: CASSQAASGKGRTGELFF
V: TRBV28; CDR3: CASSEEDGRNTIYF
V: TRBV11-2; CDR3: CASSLGFPSDGYTF
V: TRBV5-1; CDR3: CASSLSTGGNEQFF
V: TRBV5-1; CDR3: CASSSKSTYGYTF
V: TRBV7-2; CDR3: CASSLAWGDTEAFF
V: TRBV2; CDR3: CASSVADKLFF
V: TRBV27; CDR3: CASSLAGLAGQGAYNEQFF
V: TRBV4-2; CDR3: CASSQGPSGRATYEQYF
V: TRBV7-2; CDR3: CASSRTGLAGEQYF
V: TRBV5-1; CDR3: CASSLTGGYEQYF
V: TRBV15; CDR3: CATPLRAEDPSTDTQYF
V: TRBV18; CDR3: CASSPFMDRFAGELFF